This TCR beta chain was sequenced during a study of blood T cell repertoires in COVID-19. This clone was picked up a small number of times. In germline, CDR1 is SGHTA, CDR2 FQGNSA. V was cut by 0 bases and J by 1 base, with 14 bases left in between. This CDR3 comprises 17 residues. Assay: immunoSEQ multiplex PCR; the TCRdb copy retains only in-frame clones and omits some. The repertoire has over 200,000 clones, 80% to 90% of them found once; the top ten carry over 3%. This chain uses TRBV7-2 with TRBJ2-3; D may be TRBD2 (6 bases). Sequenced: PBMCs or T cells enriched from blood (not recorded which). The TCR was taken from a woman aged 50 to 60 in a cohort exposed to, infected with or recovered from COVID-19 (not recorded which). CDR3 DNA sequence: TGTGCCAGCAGCTTAGCTCCCAGGTGGGGGGGCACAGATACGCAGTATTTT. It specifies CASSLAPRWGGTDTQYF.